This TCR beta chain was sequenced during a study of read filtering for tumor transcriptome and immune sequencing. For the study at large: By R-ISS, stages I, II and III held approximately 8, 16 and 7 patients. Study conclusions and caveats: The CD138-negative fraction was mixed bone marrow immune cells, not pure T cells.

Looked up from germline, CDR1 is SQVTM and CDR2 is ANQGSEA. This CDR3 region has 12 residues. The J segment lost 5 bases and the V segment lost 4 bases, leaving 4 bases of the junction unmatched. This library used approximately 0.4 ug RNA and molecular barcoded adaptors spanning alpha/delta and beta/gamma chains. Each CDR3 protein gets one entry after TCRdb re-called the reads with MiXCR. The table shows some 41,000 distinct CDR3 sequences, with about an eighth occurring only once. This clonotype was counted ten times or more. Its antigen remains unidentified. The sequence derives from a donor aged 40 or older with multiple myeloma. Sequencing was carried out using a population of CD138-negative cells sorted from bone marrow. The chain combines TRBV29-1 with TRBJ1-1, with TRBD1 matching 7 bases. The CDR3 loop reads CSVGQGGTEAFF. The DNA for the CDR3 is TGCAGCGTTGGACAGGGAGGGACTGAAGCTTTCTTT.